This T cell receptor beta chain emerged from a study of early T cells in non-severe SARS-CoV-2 infection (dated by TCRdb to the early 2020s). Turning to the overall study: TCR sequencing used bulk RNA from unsorted whole blood, so alpha and beta chains could not be paired. On the study overall, not on this receptor specifically: VDJdb matching was skewed toward anti-spike CD8 responses and likely underestimated virus-specific expansions, missing private and CD4 specificities.

This clonotype was counted between two and nine times. No cognate antigen has been identified for it. No clone much larger than this one lies a single base away; base qualities are absent. The protocol used for the library was 5' RACE. This sample was sequenced with a NextSeq 500. Unique molecular identifiers were attached to individual cDNA molecules in the TCR library protocol so that sequencing error and PCR bias could be corrected. TCR alpha and beta chains were both sequenced, and the abundances of alpha and beta sequences in each sample were closely correlated with each other. Regarding the original processing steps: Decombinator V4 was used to perform V gene, J gene and CDR3 annotation of TCR sequences. TCRs were defined as expanded if a significant change between any two time points was detected under a Poisson model with p below 0.0001. TCR abundances were normalised to the total number of TCRs sequenced per sample and were expressed as counts per million. TRAV1-2 paired with TRAJ12, TRAJ20 or TRAJ33 defined MAIT TCRs, while TRAV10 paired with TRAJ18 defined iNKT TCRs. VDJdb, accessed 1 November 2021, was searched for CMV, EBV and SARS-CoV-2 annotated TCRs, excluding TCRs annotated for multiple antigens. TCRdb reran the public reads through fastp at Q25 and MiXCR, keeping productive beta chains. Each entry merges the rows of one CDR3 protein and shows their most common DNA and genes. TCRdb's processing, not the authors', yielded these V and J calls. The table for this sample lists roughly 70,000 distinct CDR3 sequences; roughly 18% of them were counted only once. The leading ten clones occupy approximately 8.4% of the sample.

The study was a case-control design nested within a healthcare worker cohort in London, UK, with weekly nasopharyngeal swab PCR tests and blood sampling. Healthcare workers were enrolled in the week of the UK lockdown, from 23 to 31 March 2020, and were followed every week for up to roughly 16 weeks. CDR1 and CDR2 (DFQATT, SNEGSKA) derive from the germline V gene (reference sequence). V is pruned by 0 bases and J by 3 bases, leaving 0 bases of the junction without a gene match. The CDR3 contains 14 residues, cysteine and phenylalanine counted. Only the CDR3 DNA stays, 42 bases, in frame from base 1.

The sequencing used whole blood, collected at baseline. Recombination joined TRBV20-1 with TRBJ2-2, with 8 central nucleotides matching TRBD2. This clonotype was sampled from an adult who was a healthcare worker with PCR-confirmed SARS-CoV-2 infection or an uninfected control (not recorded which). For the CDR3, the sequence is CSARERGDTGELFF. In nucleotide form, the sequence is TGCAGTGCTAGAGAGCGGGGGGACACCGGGGAGCTGTTTTTT.